This TCR beta chain was sequenced during a study of beta chain features in type 1 diabetes. Study details: Sorted cells, about 99 million in number, were examined across all samples.

As regards this clone: Its target is not known.

The CDR3 totals 15 residues. Germline V lookup: CDR1 SNHLY, CDR2 FYNNEI. V dropped 1 base and J dropped 4; count of bases not matched to a gene: 5. Each sorted population was over 98% pure. Expressed TCRB transcripts were sequenced after all isolated RNA was converted to cDNA. The assay was immunoSEQ multiplex PCR, and TCRdb's table has in-frame clones only and misses some. The table has approximately 17,000 clones, roughly three quarters seen once. Study findings and constraints: Comparison showed that naive, central memory and Treg TCRB repertoires appeared more similar among patients than among healthy donors. Whether TCRB rearrangement is influenced by HLA type went unresolved here. The study found moderately but significantly shorter TCRB CDR3s in all four CD4+ subsets of Type 1 diabetes patients.

The origin of this receptor is a man between 25 and 39 years old with type 1 diabetes. Sequences were obtained from stem cell memory CD4+ T cells from blood. The chain combines TRBV2 with TRBJ1-2, with 8 bases that match TRBD1. As DNA, the CDR3 is TGTGCCAGCAGTGAAGTCAGGGGGCAGGTCTATGGCTACACCTTC. It codes for CASSEVRGQVYGYTF. The full variable domain, rest sourced from reference TRBV2 and TRBJ1-2, is EPEVTQTPSHQVTQMGQEVILRCVPISNHLYFYWYRQILGQKVEFLVSFYNNEISEKSEIFDDQFSVERPDGSNFTLKIRSTKLEDSAMYFCASSEVRGQVYGYTFGSGTRLTVV.